Shown below are 26 T cell receptor beta chains from a single sample sequenced in a study of blood T cell repertoires in COVID-19 (dated by TCRdb to about 2020). Receptor libraries were prepared by the immunoSEQ multiplex PCR assay. Not all clones reach the TCRdb copy of this immuneACCESS table, which keeps in-frame sequences only. Checked studies attribute under half of the gap to unresolved V genes and leave the rest unexplained. This sample gives tens of thousands of clones in total; 91% of them show up just once. The leading ten clones occupy around 9% of the sample. The source material was peripheral blood. These receptors were obtained from a human donor in a cohort sampled during active COVID-19.

This chain connects TRBV7-8 to TRBJ2-5; 9 bases agree with TRBD2. The germline CDR1 and CDR2 sequences are SGHVS and FQNEAQ. V lost 8 bases, J lost 4 bases, and 14 bases stayed unmatched. The CDR3 contains 16 residues. CDR3 sequence reads: CASQANGGRGLETQYF. In DNA, the CDR3 is TGTGCCAGCCAAGCTAATGGCGGGAGGGGGTTAGAGACCCAGTACTTC.

This sequence joins TRBV18 and TRBJ2-7, with 9 nucleotides matching TRBD1. CDR3 length: 18 residues. Germline V lookup: CDR1 KGHSH, CDR2 LQKENI. Trimming at V came to 3 bases and at J to 1 base, leaving 13 bases not matched to a gene. In nucleotides, the CDR3 is TGTGCCAGCTCACCTGACCTGGGACAGGGCCAAAGATCCTACGAGCAGTACTTC. Its protein product is CASSPDLGQGQRSYEQYF. The variable domain in full, with the rest retrieved from reference TRBV18 and TRBJ2-7, is NAGVMQNPRHLVRRRGQEARLRCSPMKGHSHVYWYRQLPEEGLKFMVYLQKENIIDESGMPKERFSAEFPKEGPSILRIQQVVRGDSAAYFCASSPDLGQGQRSYEQYFGPGTRLTVT.

In its sample, this clone was seen a few times. This rearrangement joins TRBV15 to TRBJ1-1; perhaps TRBD1 as D (5 bases). The CDR3 has 14 residues. Germline V gene lookup returns CDR1 LNHNV and CDR2 YYDKDF (reference sequence). The germline V and J ends were trimmed by 3 bases and 1 base, with 9 bases remaining between them. The CDR3 protein is CATSRTEANTEAFF. Here the CDR3 DNA reads TGTGCCACCAGCAGGACAGAGGCGAACACTGAAGCTTTCTTT.

The chain joins TRBV6-5 to TRBJ2-7; 8 bases align to TRBD2. Germline-derived CDR1 and CDR2 are MNHEY and SVGAGI. The CDR3 sequence is 13 residues long. V trimming: 4 bases; J trimming: 6 bases; junction bases outside the gene matches: 5. CDR3 nucleotide sequence: TGTGCCAGCAGTTCCCTCGGGAGGGGCGAGCAGTACTTC. Amino acids: CASSSLGRGEQYF.

The rearrangement joins TRBV5-5 to TRBJ2-6; D is unresolved. CDR3 length: 12 amino acids. The V and J ends lost 9 bases and 1 base respectively, with 5 bases between them. The V gene's germline CDR1 is SGHKS and CDR2 YYEKEE (reference sequence). CDR3 in amino acids: CATQSGANVLTF. The CDR3 bases are TGTGCCACCCAGTCTGGGGCCAACGTCCTGACTTTC. The variable domain in full, completed from reference TRBV5-5 and TRBJ2-6, reads DAGVTQSPTHLIKTRGQQVTLRCSPISGHKSVSWYQQVLGQGPQFIFQYYEKEERGRGNFPDRFSARQFPNYSSELNVNALLLGDSALYLCATQSGANVLTFGAGSRLTVL.

The chain is built from TRBV6-5 and TRBJ1-6, with D perhaps TRBD1 (6 bases). Trimming cost V 5 bases and J 7 bases, with 12 bases left between them. This CDR3 is 14 amino acids long. Germline values: CDR1 MNHEY, CDR2 SVGAGI. This CDR3 reads CASSPDSTNSPLHF. In DNA form, the CDR3 reads TGTGCCAGCAGTCCGGACAGCACCAATTCACCCCTCCACTTT.

This chain links TRBV19 with TRBJ1-4, with 7 bases fitting TRBD1. The germline gives CDR1 LNHDA, CDR2 SQIVND (reference sequence). V shed 4 bases and J 8 bases; nucleotides not matched to a gene: 7. This CDR3 is built from 14 residues. The CDR3 loop is CASSNDRVGEKLFF. CDR3 DNA sequence: TGTGCCAGTAGTAACGACAGGGTCGGGGAAAAACTGTTTTTT.

V gene TRBV30 combines with J gene TRBJ1-4, with 7 bases matching TRBD1. The CDR3 is 12 residues long. Trimming removed 4 bases from V and 16 bases from J; junction bases left unmatched: 12. Germline V gene sequence: CDR1 GTSNPN, CDR2 SVGIG (reference sequence). The CDR3 here is CAWKIGGISPFF. CDR3 bases: TGTGCCTGGAAGATAGGGGGCATTAGTCCGTTTTTT.

For the CDR3, the DNA is TGCGCCAGCAGCTTAGTGGGGGCGGGCTACAATGAGCAGTTCTTC. Translated: CASSLVGAGYNEQFF. The chain employs TRBV5-1 and TRBJ2-1; TRBD1 might be the D (6 bases). The length of the CDR3 is 15 residues. Germline V gene data show CDR1 as SGHRS and CDR2 as YFSETQ. V lost 2 bases and J 3 bases, leaving 12 bases between the germline ends.

This rearrangement joins TRBV6-6 to TRBJ1-2; 7 bases are shared with TRBD1. There are 14 residues in the CDR3. Germline-derived CDR1 and CDR2 are MNHNY and SVGAGI (reference sequence). The junction had 8 bases not matched to a gene; V was cut back by 6 bases and J by 4 bases. CDR3 in DNA: TGTGCCAGCAGCCCATACCGGGACAGCTATGGCTACACCTTC. Translation: CASSPYRDSYGYTF.

CDR3 DNA: TGTGCCAGTAGTATGGACACGTTGGGAAACACCATATATTTT. Translation gives CASSMDTLGNTIYF. The chain couples TRBV19 to TRBJ1-3; possible D gene TRBD1, 5 bases. This CDR3 has 14 residues. From germline, CDR1 is LNHDA and CDR2 SQIVND (reference sequence). Trimming took off 3 bases at V and 4 bases at J, with 10 bases between the two ends.

This rearrangement joins TRBV11-3 to TRBJ2-7; weak D call: TRBD1 (5 bases). Deletions cut 1 base from V and 2 bases from J, with 12 bases between. Germline V gene sequence: CDR1 SGHNT, CDR2 YENEEA. The CDR3 contains 15 residues. The CDR3, as DNA: TGTGCCAGCAGCTTAGGACAGATAGGAGCCTACGAGCAGTACTTC. This translates into CASSLGQIGAYEQYF. Filled out from reference TRBV11-3 and TRBJ2-7, the complete variable domain reads EAGVVQSPRYKIIEKKQPVAFWCNPISGHNTLYWYLQNLGQGPELLIRYENEEAVDDSQLPKDRFSAERLKGVDSTLKIQPAELGDSAVYLCASSLGQIGAYEQYFGPGTRLTVT.

In its sample, this clone was seen once. J is TRBJ2-7 and V is TRBV25-1; 7 positions match TRBD2. The trim removed 5 bases at V and 8 bases at J, leaving 3 bases unmatched. The germline V gene has CDR1 MGHDK and CDR2 SYGVNS. The length of the CDR3 is 11 residues. DNA for the CDR3: TGTGCCAGCAGTACAGCGGGACAGCAGTACTTC. It specifies CASSTAGQQYF.

The CDR3 sequence: CASSLRDGGEETQYF. CDR3 nucleotide sequence: TGTGCCAGCAGCTTAAGAGACGGGGGGGAGGAGACCCAGTACTTC. J is TRBJ2-5 and V is TRBV7-8, with TRBD2 identical over 8 bases. The ends lost 2 bases at V and 5 bases at J; junction bases unmatched: 7. The length of the CDR3 is 15 residues. Germline V CDR1 and CDR2: SGHVS, FQNEAQ.

In its sample, this clone was seen a few times. This chain links TRBV7-3 with TRBJ1-2; 7 nucleotides align to TRBD1. V was pared by 9 bases and J by 2 bases, with 3 bases of the junction left unmatched. Germline V gene lookup returns CDR1 SGHTA and CDR2 FQGTGA. The CDR3 extends over 12 amino acids. The CDR3: CASGTVNYGYTF. The CDR3 DNA reads TGTGCCAGTGGGACAGTGAACTATGGCTACACCTTC.

This chain connects TRBV5-1 to TRBJ1-6, with 9 bases aligning to TRBD1. CDR1 SGHRS and CDR2 YFSETQ come from the germline V gene. V lost 4 bases to trimming and J lost 9 bases; unmatched junction nucleotides: 14. This CDR3 is 17 amino acids long. CDR3 in DNA: TGCGCCAGCAGCCGGGGACAGGGTGAGGTGGGTGGTTCACCCCTCCACTTT. Translated: CASSRGQGEVGGSPLHF.

The chain couples TRBV29-1 to TRBJ1-5; D may be TRBD1 (5 bases). This CDR3 has 13 amino acids. Deletions cut 0 bases from V and 5 bases from J, with 8 bases between. Germline V lookup: CDR1 SQVTM, CDR2 ANQGSEA. The CDR3 DNA reads as TGCAGCGTTGAAGAGGGGGGTGATCAGCCCCAGCATTTT. Amino acid sequence: CSVEEGGDQPQHF. The full variable domain, its missing parts supplied by reference TRBV29-1 and TRBJ1-5, is SAVISQKPSRDICQRGTSLTIQCQVDSQVTMMFWYRQQPGQSLTLIATANQGSEATYESGFVIDKFPISRPNLTFSTLTVSNMSPEDSSIYLCSVEEGGDQPQHFGDGTRLSIL.

This chain links TRBV25-1 with TRBJ2-2; perhaps TRBD2 as D (5 bases). The germline gives CDR1 MGHDK, CDR2 SYGVNS. The CDR3 totals 15 residues. Trimming took off 3 bases at V and 4 bases at J, with 12 bases between the two ends. The CDR3 region is CASSDEGVGTGELFF. The CDR3 DNA follows: TGTGCCAGCAGTGATGAGGGAGTCGGCACCGGGGAGCTGTTTTTT.

This chain connects TRBV12-1 to TRBJ1-5; no check of the table's D call, TRBD1, against the DNA was made. TRBV12-1 is listed as a pseudogene. The CDR3 consists of 17 residues. This CDR3 is CASSFGDLQGKDQPQHF. CDR3 DNA sequence: TGTGCCAGCAGCTTTGGGGATTTACAGGGGAAAGATCAGCCCCAGCATTTT.

V usage is TRBV5-1 and J usage is TRBJ2-7; D perhaps matches TRBD2 (6 bases). The length of the CDR3 is 15 residues. V was clipped by 4 bases and J by 1 base, with 15 bases between them. Germline V lookup: CDR1 SGHRS, CDR2 YFSETQ. The CDR3 region is CASSNLGGESYEQYF. The CDR3, as DNA: TGCGCCAGCAGCAACCTGGGCGGGGAATCCTACGAGCAGTACTTC.

The chain recombines TRBV6-5 with TRBJ1-2, with no clear D. V was trimmed by 6 bases and J by 3 bases, leaving 11 bases between them. Germline CDR1 and CDR2: MNHEY and SVGAGI. The CDR3 is made up of 13 amino acids. The DNA of the CDR3 is TGTGCCAGCAGCAACAGCCCCGACTATGGCTACACCTTC. Protein: CASSNSPDYGYTF.

The chain employs TRBV7-6 and TRBJ1-6; possibly TRBD1 for D (5 bases). The CDR3 loop spans 15 amino acids. Trimming shortened V by 5 bases and J by 10 bases, and 18 bases separated the two germline ends. CDR1 and CDR2 (germline): SGHVS, FNYEAQ. CDR3 sequence (DNA): TGTGCCAGCAGCCCCGCTGCGGGGGTAGGGTCACCCCTCCACTTT. Protein sequence: CASSPAAGVGSPLHF.

V gene TRBV10-2 combines with J gene TRBJ2-5; 7 bases are shared with TRBD2. This CDR3 is built from 15 residues. Trimming took 8 bases from V and 1 from J; bases not matched to a gene: 10. Germline loops: CDR1 WSHSY, CDR2 SAAADI. The CDR3 coding sequence is TGCGCCAGCGCGGCAGCGGGGCCAAGCCAAGAGACCCAGTACTTC. Its protein is CASAAAGPSQETQYF.

V gene TRBV6-5 combines with J gene TRBJ2-7, with D maybe TRBD2 (6 bases). CDR1 and CDR2 (germline): MNHEY, SVGAGI. Between the trimmed V and J ends, which lost 5 bases and 3 bases, there was a span of 17 bases. The CDR3 consists of 15 residues. CDR3 coding DNA: TGTGCCAGCAGTCCGGCCGGGAGTTCAGACTACGAGCAGTACTTC. Translation: CASSPAGSSDYEQYF.

The chain has TRBV11-3 and TRBJ2-2; tentative D call: TRBD1 (6 bases). With 3 bases removed from V and 6 bases from J, the gap between germline ends came to 14 bases. This CDR3 is built from 15 residues. CDR1 and CDR2 (germline): SGHNT, YENEEA. The CDR3 region is CASSFNTGIAGELFF. The CDR3 DNA reads TGTGCCAGCAGCTTCAATACAGGGATAGCCGGGGAGCTGTTTTTT. Combining the CDR3 with reference TRBV11-3 and TRBJ2-2 gives the whole variable domain EAGVVQSPRYKIIEKKQPVAFWCNPISGHNTLYWYLQNLGQGPELLIRYENEEAVDDSQLPKDRFSAERLKGVDSTLKIQPAELGDSAVYLCASSFNTGIAGELFFGEGSRLTVL.

The chain combines TRBV9 with TRBJ2-1, with a weak D call TRBD2 (6 bases). This CDR3 region has 16 residues. Per germline, CDR1 SGDLS and CDR2 YYNGEE. The germline V and J ends were trimmed by 1 base and 8 bases, with 19 bases remaining between them. CDR3 nucleotide sequence: TGTGCCAGCAGCGTAACAATCGGGGAACTAGCACATGAGCAGTTCTTC. Its protein is CASSVTIGELAHEQFF. Full variable domain (missing parts from reference TRBV9 and TRBJ2-1): DSGVTQTPKHLITATGQRVTLRCSPRSGDLSVYWYQQSLDQGLQFLIQYYNGEERAKGNILERFSAQQFPDLHSELNLSSLELGDSALYFCASSVTIGELAHEQFFGPGTRLTVL.